These 28 T cell receptor beta chains were sequenced from one sample in a study of blood T cell repertoires in COVID-19. Measured with immunoSEQ multiplex PCR; TCRdb has only the in-frame clones, and not every one. Counted here are about 76,000 clones, about 90% occurring once; the ten biggest clones make up around 0.97%. The sequenced sample was peripheral blood. These receptors all stem from a woman aged 45-59 years in a cohort sampled during active COVID-19.

The chain is built from TRBV6-6 and TRBJ2-1; D gene ambiguous. The CDR3 extends over 14 amino acids. Germline CDR1 reads MNHNY; CDR2 reads SVGAGI (reference sequence). V was shortened by 4 bases and J by 3 bases, with 10 bases between the two germline ends. The CDR3 loop reads CASSLENRYNEQFF. The CDR3 DNA follows: TGTGCCAGCAGTTTGGAGAACCGCTACAATGAGCAGTTCTTC.

The rearrangement uses TRBV28 and TRBJ2-2; possible D gene TRBD1, 5 bases. Looked up from germline, CDR1 is MDHEN and CDR2 is SYDVKM. The V and J ends lost 7 bases and 5 bases respectively, with 11 bases between them. CDR3 length equals 13 residues. CDR3 bases: TGTGCCAGCACCTTAGGGGCTACCGGGGAGCTGTTTTTT. As protein: CASTLGATGELFF.

J is TRBJ2-5 and V is TRBV6-6; 9 bases are a match to TRBD2. The CDR3 loop spans 16 amino acids. Germline V gene lookup returns CDR1 MNHNY and CDR2 SVGAGI (reference sequence). V shed 6 bases, J shed 2 bases, and the junction held 10 bases outside the gene matches. The CDR3 DNA reads TGTGCCAGCAGCACCGGTGGTAGCGGGAGACAAGAGACCCAGTACTTC. Its protein product is CASSTGGSGRQETQYF.

The chain employs TRBV19 and TRBJ2-1; D not resolved. Germline values: CDR1 LNHDA, CDR2 SQIVND (reference sequence). The CDR3 contains 14 residues. The V and J ends lost 4 bases and 6 bases respectively, with 13 bases between them. The CDR3 DNA is TGTGCCAGTAGTACCCAGTGGGCCGCCAATGAGCAGTTCTTC. Translated, it gives CASSTQWAANEQFF.

The chain has TRBV6-6 and TRBJ1-5; no clear D. The germline V gene encodes CDR1 MNHNY and CDR2 SVGAGI (reference sequence). The CDR3 extends over 16 amino acids. V shed 5 bases and J shed 1 base, with 15 bases lying between them. The CDR3 spells CASSLVLLLSNQPQHF. CDR3 bases: TGTGCCAGCAGTCTGGTCCTACTCCTCAGCAATCAGCCCCAGCATTTT.

The chain combines TRBV19 with TRBJ1-1, with 8 bases lining up with TRBD1. The J segment lost 4 bases and the V segment lost 7 bases, leaving 8 bases of the junction unmatched. The CDR3 runs to 14 residues. Germline assignment: CDR1 LNHDA and CDR2 SQIVND (reference sequence). The CDR3 bases are TGTGCCAGTAACTCAAGACAGGGGAGCACTGAAGCTTTCTTT. This codes for CASNSRQGSTEAFF.

V is TRBV28 and J is TRBJ1-3, with D possibly TRBD1 on 6 matching bases. This CDR3 has 16 amino acids. V shed 7 bases and J shed 0 bases, with 16 bases lying between them. Germline assignment: CDR1 MDHEN and CDR2 SYDVKM. CDR3 coding DNA: TGTGCCAGCACACCATCAGGGACAAGCTCTGGAAACACCATATATTTT. Protein product: CASTPSGTSSGNTIYF.

The J gene is TRBJ1-5, the V gene TRBV6-5, with 7 bases that match TRBD1. Germline V lookup: CDR1 MNHEY, CDR2 SVGAGI. With 0 bases clipped from V and 11 bases from J, the junction kept 13 bases outside the gene matches. The CDR3 has 16 residues. This CDR3 reads CASSYSPTGDLRAQHF. CDR3 DNA: TGTGCCAGCAGTTACTCCCCTACAGGGGACCTCAGGGCCCAGCATTTT.

This clone appeared a single time. The rearrangement links TRBV7-9 to TRBJ1-2; 7 bases agree with TRBD1. The CDR3 is 17 residues long. CDR1 is SEHNR, CDR2 FQNEAQ, per germline (reference sequence). Trimming at V came to 3 bases and at J to 8 bases, leaving 18 bases not matched to a gene. The CDR3 DNA reads TGTGCCAGCAGCTTCGGGTATTTGTCCGACAGGGATGCAGGCTACACCTTC. Amino acid sequence: CASSFGYLSDRDAGYTF.

The chain couples TRBV10-1 to TRBJ2-1; 8 nucleotides agree with TRBD1. The ends lost 2 bases at V and 5 bases at J; junction bases unmatched: 8. Germline-derived CDR1 and CDR2 are WNHNN and SYGVQD (reference sequence). The CDR3 is 16 residues long. The CDR3: CASSENVGQGNNEQFF. CDR3 bases: TGCGCCAGCAGTGAGAACGTAGGACAGGGAAACAATGAGCAGTTCTTC.

V usage is TRBV3-1 (or the pseudogene TRBV3-2) and J usage is TRBJ2-7, with 8 bases identical to TRBD2. CDR1 and CDR2 from the germline V gene are LGHDT and YNNKEL (reference sequence). The V and J ends lost 8 bases and 1 base, in that order; junction bases with no gene match: 7. The CDR3 totals 14 residues. The CDR3 is CASSRASGSYEQYF. For the CDR3, the DNA is TGTGCCAGCTCAAGGGCTAGCGGGTCCTACGAGCAGTACTTC.

The V and J genes are TRBV6-5 and TRBJ2-3, with unresolved D. Germline V lookup: CDR1 MNHEY, CDR2 SVGAGI. V was shortened by 6 bases and J by 3 bases, with 10 bases between the two germline ends. The CDR3 spans 13 residues. The CDR3 coding sequence is TGTGCCAGCAGGCCCTCAGTGACAGATACGCAGTATTTT. Amino acids: CASRPSVTDTQYF.

This chain connects TRBV19 to TRBJ1-5; 11 nucleotides align to TRBD1. Germline V gives CDR1 LNHDA, CDR2 SQIVND (reference sequence). Trimming removed 5 bases from V and 6 bases from J; junction bases left unmatched: 6. The CDR3 totals 15 residues. The CDR3 spells CASSPEDRGLQPQHF. Written as DNA, the CDR3 is TGTGCCAGTAGTCCCGAGGACAGGGGGCTTCAGCCCCAGCATTTT.

This sequence joins TRBV6-5 and TRBJ1-1; TRBD1 matches 7 bases. Looked up from germline, CDR1 is MNHEY and CDR2 is SVGAGI. Trimming cost V 5 bases and J 1 base; bases outside gene matches: 1. The length of the CDR3 is 13 residues. The CDR3 is CASSKGANTEAFF. Here the CDR3 DNA reads TGTGCCAGCAGTAAGGGGGCGAACACTGAAGCTTTCTTT.

The chain carries TRBV9 and TRBJ2-3; D is unclear. The CDR3 loop spans 15 amino acids. Germline assignment: CDR1 SGDLS and CDR2 YYNGEE. V shed 0 bases and J shed 2 bases, with 10 bases lying between them. CDR3 in DNA: TGTGCCAGCAGCGTAGTTTCGGAGTTCACAGATACGCAGTATTTT. Residues: CASSVVSEFTDTQYF.

The chain uses TRBV4-1 and TRBJ2-1; weak D call: TRBD2 (6 bases). Trimming shortened V by 4 bases and J by 5 bases, and 9 bases separated the two germline ends. Germline V gives CDR1 MGHRA, CDR2 YSYEKL. The CDR3 contains 13 residues. The CDR3 is CASSLGLHNEQFF. The CDR3 DNA reads TGCGCCAGCAGCCTGGGACTCCACAATGAGCAGTTCTTC.

The chain joins TRBV5-1 to TRBJ2-3; 7 positions match TRBD1. This CDR3 has 17 amino acids. V dropped 4 bases and J dropped 1; count of bases not matched to a gene: 12. Per the germline V gene, CDR1 is SGHRS and CDR2 is YFSETQ. The CDR3 bases are TGCGCCAGCAGCCCGGGGACAGCCCTATGGGGCACAGATACGCAGTATTTT. Residues: CASSPGTALWGTDTQYF.

The rearrangement links TRBV30 to TRBJ1-2; D is ambiguous. V was shortened by 6 bases and J by 6 bases, with 23 bases between the two germline ends. From germline, CDR1 is GTSNPN and CDR2 SVGIG (reference sequence). The CDR3 extends over 15 amino acids. This CDR3 is CACPRPRASRDGYTF. The CDR3 nucleotides read TGTGCCTGCCCTCGGCCGCGGGCCAGTAGGGATGGCTACACCTTC.

This rearrangement joins TRBV30 to TRBJ1-6; 8 positions agree with TRBD1. Germline V gives CDR1 GTSNPN, CDR2 SVGIG (reference sequence). With 3 bases clipped from V and 9 bases from J, the junction kept 16 bases outside the gene matches. The CDR3 sequence is 17 residues long. CDR3 DNA: TGTGCCTGGAGACCTCGAAGGGGGCGACAGGGGACTTCACCCCTCCACTTT. It translates to CAWRPRRGRQGTSPLHF.

This clone was picked up one time. The germline gene is not matched at one end of the junction; a read error may be the cause. The genes are TRBV18 and TRBJ2-1; TRBD2 matches at 9 bases. Germline assignment: CDR1 KGHSH and CDR2 LQKENI. The CDR3 totals 12 residues. The CDR3 reads CASSKRGLAELF. In DNA form, the CDR3 reads TGTGCCAGCTCCAAAAGGGGACTAGCTGAACTCTTC.

The chain is built from TRBV28 and TRBJ2-6; 15 bases agree with TRBD2. The V and J ends lost 2 bases and 3 bases, in that order; junction bases with no gene match: 5. The germline gives CDR1 MDHEN, CDR2 SYDVKM. There are 19 residues in the CDR3. CDR3 residues: CASSLPGLAGGRGANVLTF. CDR3 in DNA: TGTGCCAGCAGTTTACCGGGACTAGCGGGAGGACGTGGGGCCAACGTCCTGACTTTC.

The rearrangement joins TRBV19 to TRBJ2-2; possibly TRBD1 for D (6 bases). This CDR3 has 15 amino acids. The V and J ends lost 9 bases and 3 bases respectively, with 17 bases between them. Germline lookup yields CDR1 LNHDA and CDR2 SQIVND (reference sequence). The CDR3 DNA is TGTGCCAGCAAATCAGCGGCAGGGGACACCGGGGAGCTGTTTTTT. It codes for CASKSAAGDTGELFF.

The chain has TRBV2 and TRBJ2-7, with a tentative D call TRBD2 (6 bases). The CDR3 has 14 amino acids. V lost 6 bases, J lost 0 bases, and 12 bases lay in between. Germline V gives CDR1 SNHLY, CDR2 FYNNEI. CDR3 in DNA: TGTGCCAGCAGGGCCCGGGAGACCTCCTACGAGCAGTACTTC. It is translated as CASRARETSYEQYF.

V is TRBV19 and J is TRBJ2-1, with a tentative D call TRBD2 (9 bases). This CDR3 has 18 residues. The V end was cut by 4 bases, the J end by 5 bases, with 24 bases between. CDR1 is LNHDA and CDR2 is SQIVND in the germline V gene (reference sequence). The CDR3 here is CASSNRGNGPSGNNEQFF. The CDR3 nucleotides read TGTGCCAGTAGTAACAGGGGGAATGGGCCTAGCGGGAACAATGAGCAGTTCTTC. The full variable domain, with the rest looked up from reference TRBV19 and TRBJ2-1, is DGGITQSPKYLFRKEGQNVTLSCEQNLNHDAMYWYRQDPGQGLRLIYYSQIVNDFQKGDIAEGYSVSREKKESFPLTVTSAQKNPTAFYLCASSNRGNGPSGNNEQFFGPGTRLTVL.

This chain joins TRBV2 and TRBJ2-7; 10 bases fit TRBD1. Germline lookup yields CDR1 SNHLY and CDR2 FYNNEI. The CDR3 contains 17 residues. V lost 3 bases and J lost 5; bases outside the gene matches: 13. CDR3 loop: CASSEGGQGIKFNEQYF. CDR3 bases: TGTGCCAGCAGTGAGGGGGGACAGGGGATCAAGTTCAACGAGCAGTACTTC.

The chain is built from TRBV14 and TRBJ2-7; 11 positions agree with TRBD2. CDR1 and CDR2 from the germline V gene are SGHDN and FVKESK. This CDR3 is built from 15 residues. V lost 6 bases and J lost 1; bases outside the gene matches: 5. The CDR3 loop reads CASSPLAGGSYEQYF. CDR3 DNA: TGTGCCAGCAGTCCCCTAGCGGGAGGTTCCTACGAGCAGTACTTC.

This clone was detected only once. This chain links TRBV10-2 with TRBJ1-1, with 7 positions matching TRBD1. CDR1 is WSHSY, CDR2 SAAADI, per germline. Trimming cost V 0 bases and J 7 bases; bases outside gene matches: 2. CDR3 size: 13 residues. CDR3 bases: TGCGCCAGCAGTGAGTCAACAGGGGTTGAAGCTTTCTTT. The encoded protein is CASSESTGVEAFF.

V and J are TRBV27 and TRBJ2-5; 7 bases are a match to TRBD2. Germline V gene sequence: CDR1 MNHEY, CDR2 SMNVEV (reference sequence). After removal of 2 bases from V and 5 bases from J, the junction contained 11 bases not matched to a gene. This CDR3 is built from 16 residues. The chain's CDR3 is CASSLRAGVGAETQYF. The CDR3 coding sequence is TGTGCCAGCAGTTTACGCGCGGGAGTAGGTGCGGAGACCCAGTACTTC.